This T cell receptor (beta chain) was retrieved from a study of control samples from healthy donors and cancer patients. Data came from immunoSEQ multiplex PCR; TCRdb stores just in-frame clones and leaves some out. The sample lists some 89,000 clones, about 89% seen once, with under 25% in the top ten. The germline V gene has CDR1 LNHNV and CDR2 YYDKDF (reference sequence). This CDR3 comprises 13 residues. V gave up 6 bases and J gave up 3 bases, with 9 bases separating them. The V and J genes are TRBV15 and TRBJ2-1; D is possibly TRBD2 (6 bases). The source material was blood. The sequence derives from a man aged 25-45 years in good health. CDR3 nucleotides: TGTGCCACCAGACGGCGGGACTACAATGAGCAGTTCTTC. Its protein is CATRRRDYNEQFF. Combining the CDR3 with reference TRBV15 and TRBJ2-1 gives the whole variable domain DAMVIQNPRYQVTQFGKPVTLSCSQTLNHNVMYWYQQKSSQAPKLLFHYYDKDFNNEADTPDNFQSRRPNTSFCFLDIRSPGLGDTAMYLCATRRRDYNEQFFGPGTRLTVL.